These 11 T cell receptor beta chains originate from one sample sequenced in a study of blood T cell repertoires in COVID-19. The method was immunoSEQ multiplex PCR; TCRdb's version includes in-frame clones alone and lacks a portion of them. The table has more than 200,000 clones, 75% to 85% seen once. Source material: peripheral blood. All receptors come from a woman aged 80 or older with COVID-19, enrolled during active disease.

The J gene is TRBJ1-2, the V gene TRBV20-1; no reliable D call. Germline V CDR1 and CDR2: DFQATT, SNEGSKA (reference sequence). The germline V and J ends were trimmed by 3 bases and 5 bases, with 10 bases remaining between them. This CDR3 spans 12 amino acids. The CDR3 here is CSASGEKYGYTF. The CDR3 DNA is TGCAGTGCTAGTGGGGAGAAGTATGGCTACACCTTC.

CDR3 bases: TGTGCCAGCAGTCCCGGACAGGGGAGAGGCAATCAGCCCCAGCATTTT. Translation gives CASSPGQGRGNQPQHF. V usage is TRBV3-1 (or the pseudogene TRBV3-2) and J usage is TRBJ1-5; 9 nucleotides agree with TRBD1. Trimming cost V 6 bases and J 2 bases; bases outside gene matches: 8. The CDR3 spans 16 residues. Per the germline V gene, CDR1 is LGHDT and CDR2 is YNNKEL (reference sequence).

V and J are TRBV2 and TRBJ1-5; TRBD1 matches 8 bases. The CDR3 consists of 15 residues. V was pared by 4 bases and J by 1 base, with 3 bases of the junction left unmatched. The germline gives CDR1 SNHLY, CDR2 FYNNEI. The CDR3 coding sequence is TGTGCCAGCAGTGGACAGGGGCTGAGCAATCAGCCCCAGCATTTT. It translates to CASSGQGLSNQPQHF.

This rearrangement joins TRBV19 to TRBJ2-3; D is possibly TRBD2 (5 bases). The CDR3 totals 16 residues. Per germline, CDR1 LNHDA and CDR2 SQIVND (reference sequence). V was clipped by 6 bases and J by 1 base, with 17 bases between them. CDR3 loop: CASSRSTPGGTDTQYF. The DNA for the CDR3 is TGTGCCAGTAGCCGTTCCACACCCGGGGGCACAGATACGCAGTATTTT.

This sequence joins TRBV30 and TRBJ1-1; TRBD1 is a possible D gene (6 bases). Germline V gene data show CDR1 as GTSNPN and CDR2 as SVGIG (reference sequence). This CDR3 spans 13 amino acids. The V and J ends lost 0 bases and 5 bases respectively, with 10 bases between them. The CDR3: CAWSVQGKTEAFF. The DNA for the CDR3 is TGTGCCTGGAGTGTACAGGGAAAAACTGAAGCTTTCTTT.

The chain uses TRBV5-1 and TRBJ1-2; TRBD1 matches at 10 bases. Trimming took 4 bases from V and 8 from J; bases not matched to a gene: 11. CDR3 size: 15 residues. Germline V gives CDR1 SGHRS, CDR2 YFSETQ. The CDR3 bases are TGCGCCAGCAGCCGCGGGGACAGGGGCCCAGTCGGCTACACCTTC. As protein: CASSRGDRGPVGYTF.

The chain is built from TRBV6-5 and TRBJ2-7; 11 positions agree with TRBD2. The CDR3 is made up of 16 amino acids. Losses at the gene ends were 4 bases for V and 4 bases for J; bases not matched to a gene: 9. The germline gives CDR1 MNHEY, CDR2 SVGAGI. CDR3 in DNA: TGTGCCAGCAGTTTCAGAACTAGCGGGAGCGGATACGAGCAGTACTTC. Translated, it gives CASSFRTSGSGYEQYF.

The V call is TRBV4-1, the J call TRBJ2-1; 8 nucleotides line up with TRBD1. This CDR3 region has 14 residues. V lost 1 base to trimming and J lost 13 bases; unmatched junction nucleotides: 9. Germline V lookup: CDR1 MGHRA, CDR2 YSYEKL. Here the CDR3 reads CASSQVPGQGGQFF. CDR3 nucleotide sequence: TGCGCCAGCAGCCAAGTTCCCGGACAGGGAGGCCAGTTCTTC.

This chain links TRBV6-5 with TRBJ2-1; the match to TRBD2 covers 13 bases. J gave up 15 bases and V 6 bases, and 8 bases lay outside the gene matches. CDR3 length: 13 residues. Per germline, CDR1 MNHEY and CDR2 SVGAGI. In DNA form, the CDR3 reads TGTGCCAGCAGCCAAGGGACTAGCGGGATTGGGTTCTTC. It translates to CASSQGTSGIGFF.

This clone was observed a handful of times. The chain combines TRBV3-1 (or the pseudogene TRBV3-2) with TRBJ1-5; D may be TRBD1 (5 bases). CDR3 length equals 15 residues. Germline loops: CDR1 LGHDT, CDR2 YNNKEL (reference sequence). V gave up 1 base and J gave up 7 bases, with 14 bases separating them. Here the CDR3 reads CASSQGSLRGQPQHF. The DNA of the CDR3 is TGTGCCAGCAGCCAAGGATCCTTAAGGGGCCAGCCCCAGCATTTT.

The J gene is TRBJ2-2, the V gene TRBV6-6, with TRBD1 matching 10 bases. The CDR3 runs to 14 residues. V was pared by 2 bases and J by 7 bases, with 1 base of the junction left unmatched. The germline V gene has CDR1 MNHNY and CDR2 SVGAGI (reference sequence). The CDR3 reads CASSYGDRGGELFF. In DNA, the CDR3 is TGTGCCAGCAGTTACGGGGACAGGGGCGGGGAGCTGTTTTTT.